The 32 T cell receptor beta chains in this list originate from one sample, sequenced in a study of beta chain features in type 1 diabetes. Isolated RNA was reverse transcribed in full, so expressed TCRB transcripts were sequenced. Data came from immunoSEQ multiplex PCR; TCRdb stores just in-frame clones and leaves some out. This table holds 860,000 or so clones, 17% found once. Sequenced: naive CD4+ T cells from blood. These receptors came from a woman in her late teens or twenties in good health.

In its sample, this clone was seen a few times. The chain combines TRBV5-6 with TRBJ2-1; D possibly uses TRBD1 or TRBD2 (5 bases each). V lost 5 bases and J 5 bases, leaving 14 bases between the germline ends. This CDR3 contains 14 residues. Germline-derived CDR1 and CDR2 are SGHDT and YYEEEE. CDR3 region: CASSRGPQHNEQFF. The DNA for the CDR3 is TGTGCCAGCAGTCGGGGACCGCAACACAATGAGCAGTTCTTC.

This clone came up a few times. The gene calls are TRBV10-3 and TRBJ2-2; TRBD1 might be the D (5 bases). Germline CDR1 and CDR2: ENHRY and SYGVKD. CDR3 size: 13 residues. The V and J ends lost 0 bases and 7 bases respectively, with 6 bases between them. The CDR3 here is CAISESRDGELFF. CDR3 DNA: TGTGCCATCAGTGAGTCCAGGGACGGGGAGCTGTTTTTT.

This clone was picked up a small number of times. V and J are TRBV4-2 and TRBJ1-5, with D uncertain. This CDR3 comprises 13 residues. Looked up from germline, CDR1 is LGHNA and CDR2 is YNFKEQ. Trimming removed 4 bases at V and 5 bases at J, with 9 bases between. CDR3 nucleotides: TGTGCCAGCAGCCTCCGATCGGATCAGCCCCAGCATTTT. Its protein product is CASSLRSDQPQHF.

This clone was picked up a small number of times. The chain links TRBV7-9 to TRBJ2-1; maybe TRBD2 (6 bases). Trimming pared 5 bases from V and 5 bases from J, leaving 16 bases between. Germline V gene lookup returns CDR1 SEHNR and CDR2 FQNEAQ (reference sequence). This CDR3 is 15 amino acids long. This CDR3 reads CASSPPGGPNNEQFF. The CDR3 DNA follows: TGTGCCAGCAGCCCCCCCGGAGGGCCTAACAATGAGCAGTTCTTC.

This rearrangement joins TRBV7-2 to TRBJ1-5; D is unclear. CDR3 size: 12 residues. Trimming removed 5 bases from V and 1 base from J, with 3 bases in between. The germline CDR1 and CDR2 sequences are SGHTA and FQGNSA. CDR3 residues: CASSQSNQPQHF. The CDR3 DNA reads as TGTGCCAGCAGCCAAAGCAATCAGCCCCAGCATTTT.

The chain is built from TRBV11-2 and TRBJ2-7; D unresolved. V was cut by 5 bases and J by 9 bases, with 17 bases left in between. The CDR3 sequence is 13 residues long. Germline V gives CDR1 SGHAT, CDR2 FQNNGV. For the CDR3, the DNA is TGTGCCAGCAGCCCGGACGGGCTCCCTCGGCAGTACTTC. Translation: CASSPDGLPRQYF.

CDR3 in amino acids: CASSSRTRADTQYF. In DNA, the CDR3 is TGTGCCAGCTCATCCCGGACTAGAGCAGATACGCAGTATTTT. The genes are TRBV18 and TRBJ2-3, with 7 bases matching TRBD2. The length of the CDR3 is 14 residues. V was clipped by 5 bases and J by 4 bases; unmatched bases: 6. CDR1 and CDR2 from the germline V gene are KGHSH and LQKENI. The whole variable domain, filled in from reference TRBV18 and TRBJ2-3, reads NAGVMQNPRHLVRRRGQEARLRCSPMKGHSHVYWYRQLPEEGLKFMVYLQKENIIDESGMPKERFSAEFPKEGPSILRIQQVVRGDSAAYFCASSSRTRADTQYFGPGTRLTVL.

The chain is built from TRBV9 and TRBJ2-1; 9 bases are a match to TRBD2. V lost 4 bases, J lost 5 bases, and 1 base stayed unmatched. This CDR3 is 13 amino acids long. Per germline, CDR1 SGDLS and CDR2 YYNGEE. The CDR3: CASSSSGNNEQFF. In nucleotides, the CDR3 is TGTGCCAGCAGCTCTAGCGGGAACAATGAGCAGTTCTTC. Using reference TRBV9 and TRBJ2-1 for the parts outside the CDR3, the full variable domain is DSGVTQTPKHLITATGQRVTLRCSPRSGDLSVYWYQQSLDQGLQFLIQYYNGEERAKGNILERFSAQQFPDLHSELNLSSLELGDSALYFCASSSSGNNEQFFGPGTRLTVL.

The DNA for the CDR3 is TGTGCCAGCACCCTCGATGGCAGGCTTTACAATGAGCAGTTCTTC. Its translation: CASTLDGRLYNEQFF. This chain connects TRBV7-9 to TRBJ2-1; no clear D. Germline V lookup: CDR1 SEHNR, CDR2 FQNEAQ (reference sequence). This CDR3 comprises 15 residues. Trimming cost V 7 bases and J 4 bases, with 17 bases left between them.

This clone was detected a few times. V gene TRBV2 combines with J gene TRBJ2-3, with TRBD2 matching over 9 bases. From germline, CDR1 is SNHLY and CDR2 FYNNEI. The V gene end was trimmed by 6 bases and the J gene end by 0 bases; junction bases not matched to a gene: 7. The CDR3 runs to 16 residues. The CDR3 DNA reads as TGTGCCAGCAGAGAGACTAGCGGAATTAGCACAGATACGCAGTATTTT. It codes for CASRETSGISTDTQYF. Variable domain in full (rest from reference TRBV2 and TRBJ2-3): EPEVTQTPSHQVTQMGQEVILRCVPISNHLYFYWYRQILGQKVEFLVSFYNNEISEKSEIFDDQFSVERPDGSNFTLKIRSTKLEDSAMYFCASRETSGISTDTQYFGPGTRLTVL.

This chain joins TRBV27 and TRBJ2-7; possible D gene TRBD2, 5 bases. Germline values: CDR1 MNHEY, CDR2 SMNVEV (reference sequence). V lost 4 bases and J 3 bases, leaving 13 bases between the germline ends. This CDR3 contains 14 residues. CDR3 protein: CASSSAIGGYEQYF. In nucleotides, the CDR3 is TGTGCCAGCAGTTCAGCAATCGGAGGCTACGAGCAGTACTTC.

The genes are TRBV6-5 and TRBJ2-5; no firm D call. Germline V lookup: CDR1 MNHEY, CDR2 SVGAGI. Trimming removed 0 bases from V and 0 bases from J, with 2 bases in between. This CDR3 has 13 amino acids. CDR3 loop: CASSYSHQETQYF. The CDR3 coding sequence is TGTGCCAGCAGTTACTCACACCAAGAGACCCAGTACTTC.

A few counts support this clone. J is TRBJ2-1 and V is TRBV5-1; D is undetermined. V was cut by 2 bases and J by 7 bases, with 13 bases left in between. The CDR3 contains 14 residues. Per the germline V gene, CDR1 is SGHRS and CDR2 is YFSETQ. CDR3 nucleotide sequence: TGCGCCAGCAGCTTAGATGGGTCCCAAAATGAGCAGTTCTTC. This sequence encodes CASSLDGSQNEQFF.

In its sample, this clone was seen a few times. The CDR3: CATARLLREQYF. The CDR3 bases are TGTGCCACCGCAAGGCTGCTCCGGGAGCAGTACTTC. J is TRBJ2-7 and V is TRBV28; D gene uncertain. Germline V CDR1 and CDR2: MDHEN, SYDVKM. The ends were cut back, 10 bases at V and 7 bases at J, with 17 bases in the middle. The CDR3 extends over 12 amino acids.

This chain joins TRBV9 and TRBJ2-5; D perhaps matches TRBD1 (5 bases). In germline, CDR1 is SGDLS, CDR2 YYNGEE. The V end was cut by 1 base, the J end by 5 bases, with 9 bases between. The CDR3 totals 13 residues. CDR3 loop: CASSVSDTETQYF. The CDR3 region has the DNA TGTGCCAGCAGCGTATCGGACACTGAGACCCAGTACTTC.

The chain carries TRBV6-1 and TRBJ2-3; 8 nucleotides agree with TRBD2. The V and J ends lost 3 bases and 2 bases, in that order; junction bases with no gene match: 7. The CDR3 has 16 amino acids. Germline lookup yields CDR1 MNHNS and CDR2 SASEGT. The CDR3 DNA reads TGTGCCAGCAGTGACCAGGGGACTAGAATCACAGATACGCAGTATTTT. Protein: CASSDQGTRITDTQYF.

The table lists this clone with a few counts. The CDR3 bases are TGTGCCAGCAGTGAACCAAAAGGGACCCAGTACTTC. It specifies CASSEPKGTQYF. The chain links TRBV2 to TRBJ2-5; D is ambiguous. The CDR3 runs to 12 residues. CDR1 and CDR2 from the germline V gene are SNHLY and FYNNEI. V was trimmed by 2 bases and J by 7 bases, leaving 8 bases between them.

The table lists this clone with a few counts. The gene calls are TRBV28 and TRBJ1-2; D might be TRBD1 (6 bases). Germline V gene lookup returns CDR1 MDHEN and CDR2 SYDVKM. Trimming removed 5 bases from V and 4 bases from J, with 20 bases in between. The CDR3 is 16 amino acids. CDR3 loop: CASSAHLRDNLYGYTF. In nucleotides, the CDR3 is TGTGCCAGCAGTGCCCACCTCCGGGACAACCTCTATGGCTACACCTTC.

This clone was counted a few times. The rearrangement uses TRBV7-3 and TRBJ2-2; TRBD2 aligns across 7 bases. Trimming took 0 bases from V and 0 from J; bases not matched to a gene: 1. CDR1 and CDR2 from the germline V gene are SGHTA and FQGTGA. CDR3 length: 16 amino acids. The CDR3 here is CASSLTSGANTGELFF. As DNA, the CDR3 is TGTGCCAGCAGCTTAACGAGCGGGGCGAACACCGGGGAGCTGTTTTTT.

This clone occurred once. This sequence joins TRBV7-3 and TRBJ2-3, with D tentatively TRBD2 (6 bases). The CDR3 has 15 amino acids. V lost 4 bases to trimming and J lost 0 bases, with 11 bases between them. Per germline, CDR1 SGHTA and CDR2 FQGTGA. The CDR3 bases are TGTGCCAGCAGCTCACGGGAGCCGAGCACAGATACGCAGTATTTT. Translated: CASSSREPSTDTQYF.

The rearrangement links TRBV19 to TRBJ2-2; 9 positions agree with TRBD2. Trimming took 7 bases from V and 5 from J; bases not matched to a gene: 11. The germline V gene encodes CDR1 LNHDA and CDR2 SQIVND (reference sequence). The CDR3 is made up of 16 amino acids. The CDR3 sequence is CASTFWASGNTGELFF. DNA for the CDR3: TGTGCCAGTACCTTTTGGGCTAGCGGGAATACCGGGGAGCTGTTTTTT.

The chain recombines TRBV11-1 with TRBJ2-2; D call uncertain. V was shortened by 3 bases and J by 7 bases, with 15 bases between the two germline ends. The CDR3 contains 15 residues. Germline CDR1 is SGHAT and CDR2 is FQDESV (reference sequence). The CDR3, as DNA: TGTGCCAGCAGCTTTAACTCCGGGCCGGACGGGGAGCTGTTTTTT. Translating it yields CASSFNSGPDGELFF.

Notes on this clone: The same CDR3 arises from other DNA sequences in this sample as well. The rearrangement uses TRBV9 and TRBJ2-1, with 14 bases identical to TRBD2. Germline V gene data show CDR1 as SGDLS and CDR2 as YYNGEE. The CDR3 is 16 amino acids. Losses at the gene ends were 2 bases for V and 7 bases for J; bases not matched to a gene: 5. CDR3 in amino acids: CASSVPGTSGSNEQFF. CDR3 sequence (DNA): TGTGCCAGCAGCGTTCCCGGGACTAGCGGGAGTAATGAGCAGTTCTTC. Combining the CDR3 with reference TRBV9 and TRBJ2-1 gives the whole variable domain DSGVTQTPKHLITATGQRVTLRCSPRSGDLSVYWYQQSLDQGLQFLIQYYNGEERAKGNILERFSAQQFPDLHSELNLSSLELGDSALYFCASSVPGTSGSNEQFFGPGTRLTVL.

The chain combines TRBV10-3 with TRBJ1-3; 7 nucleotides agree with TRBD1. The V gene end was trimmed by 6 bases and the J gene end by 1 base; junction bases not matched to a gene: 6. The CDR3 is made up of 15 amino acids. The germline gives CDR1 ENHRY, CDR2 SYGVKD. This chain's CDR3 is CAISRDSISGNTIYF. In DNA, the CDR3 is TGTGCCATCAGCAGGGACAGCATATCTGGAAACACCATATATTTT.

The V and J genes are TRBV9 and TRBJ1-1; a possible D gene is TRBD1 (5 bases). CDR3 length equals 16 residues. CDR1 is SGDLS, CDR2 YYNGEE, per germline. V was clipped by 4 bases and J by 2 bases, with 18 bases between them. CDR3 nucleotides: TGTGCCAGCAGCCCGAGGGTGGCGGGGGGTAACACTGAAGCTTTCTTT. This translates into CASSPRVAGGNTEAFF.

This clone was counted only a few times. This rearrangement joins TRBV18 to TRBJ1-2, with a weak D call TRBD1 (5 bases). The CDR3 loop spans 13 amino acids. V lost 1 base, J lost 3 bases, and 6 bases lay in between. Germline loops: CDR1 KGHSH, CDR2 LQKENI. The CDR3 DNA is TGTGCCAGCTCACCACAGGGGTACTATGGCTACACCTTC. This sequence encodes CASSPQGYYGYTF.

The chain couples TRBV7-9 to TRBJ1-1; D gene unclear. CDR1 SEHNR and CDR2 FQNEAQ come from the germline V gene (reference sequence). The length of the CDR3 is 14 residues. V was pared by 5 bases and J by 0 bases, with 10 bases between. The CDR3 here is CASSRPQMNTEAFF. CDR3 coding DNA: TGTGCCAGCAGCCGCCCACAGATGAACACTGAAGCTTTCTTT.

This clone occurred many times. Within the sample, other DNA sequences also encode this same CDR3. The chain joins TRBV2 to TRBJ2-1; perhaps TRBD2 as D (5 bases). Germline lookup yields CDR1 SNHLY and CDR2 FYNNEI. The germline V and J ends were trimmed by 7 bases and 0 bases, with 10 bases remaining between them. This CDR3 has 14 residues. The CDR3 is CASIRGSSYNEQFF. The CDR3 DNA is TGTGCCAGCATACGGGGTAGCTCCTACAATGAGCAGTTCTTC.

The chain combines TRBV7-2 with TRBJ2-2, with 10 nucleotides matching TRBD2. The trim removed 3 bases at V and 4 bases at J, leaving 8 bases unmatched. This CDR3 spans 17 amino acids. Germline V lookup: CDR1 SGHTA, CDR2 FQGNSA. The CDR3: CASSFPSGRVVTGELFF. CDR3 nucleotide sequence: TGTGCCAGCAGCTTCCCGAGCGGGAGGGTTGTCACCGGGGAGCTGTTTTTT.

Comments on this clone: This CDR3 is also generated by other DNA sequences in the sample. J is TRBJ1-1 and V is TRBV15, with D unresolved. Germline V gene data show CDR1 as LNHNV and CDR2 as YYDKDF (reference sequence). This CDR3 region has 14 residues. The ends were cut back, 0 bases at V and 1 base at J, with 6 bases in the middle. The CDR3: CATSRDLENTEAFF. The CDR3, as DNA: TGTGCCACCAGCAGAGATCTCGAGAACACTGAAGCTTTCTTT.

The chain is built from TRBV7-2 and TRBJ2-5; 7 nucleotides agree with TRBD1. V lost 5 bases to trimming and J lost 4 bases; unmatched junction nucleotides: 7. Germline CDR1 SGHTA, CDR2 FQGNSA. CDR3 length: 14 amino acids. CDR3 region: CASSRRQGIETQYF. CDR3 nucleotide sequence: TGTGCCAGCAGCCGAAGACAGGGAATAGAGACCCAGTACTTC.

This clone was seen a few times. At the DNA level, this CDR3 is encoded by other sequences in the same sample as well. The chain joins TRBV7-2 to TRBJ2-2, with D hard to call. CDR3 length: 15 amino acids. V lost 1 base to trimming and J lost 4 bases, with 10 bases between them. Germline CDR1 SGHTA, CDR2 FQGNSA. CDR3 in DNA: TGTGCCAGCAGCTTAGACAGAGGTTTCACCGGGGAGCTGTTTTTT. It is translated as CASSLDRGFTGELFF. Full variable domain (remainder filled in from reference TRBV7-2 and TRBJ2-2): GAGVSQSPSNKVTEKGKDVELRCDPISGHTALYWYRQSLGQGLEFLIYFQGNSAPDKSGLPSDRFSAERTGGSVSTLTIQRTQQEDSAVYLCASSLDRGFTGELFFGEGSRLTVL.